Listed below are T cell receptor beta chains from one sample, sequenced in a study of regulatory T cells in long-lasting Graves disease. TCRdb analysed the multiplex PCR reads with MiXCR anew, one entry per CDR3 protein. The sample contains 500,000 to 700,000 distinct CDR3 sequences, 30% of which appear only once. The sequencing used peripheral blood mononuclear cells (PBMCs), collected when the disease was refractory, from a patient treated with antithyroid drugs. All receptors derive from a female donor with Graves disease. The CDR3 runs from the conserved cysteine through the conserved F or W. Each record gives: V gene, CDR3 protein.

v_gene: TRBV7-2; CDR3aa: CASSLDHRTYGYTF
v_gene: TRBV30; CDR3aa: CAWSVMKSTEAFF
v_gene: TRBV20-1; CDR3aa: CSATWTSQTEAFF
v_gene: TRBV11-1; CDR3aa: CASSLNLPGALRTEAFF
v_gene: TRBV2; CDR3aa: CASSENTGAPGPEYF
v_gene: TRBV11-2; CDR3aa: CASSQNRGEAFF
v_gene: TRBV20-1; CDR3aa: CSANAAGAGNQPQHF
v_gene: TRBV12-3/TRBV12-4; CDR3aa: CASSLRVAGELFF
v_gene: TRBV30; CDR3aa: CAWKGREGGYTF
v_gene: TRBV27; CDR3aa: CASSFSASYGYTF
v_gene: TRBV3-1; CDR3aa: CASSQAGTGDSEQYF
v_gene: TRBV7-9; CDR3aa: CASSSRGDEAFF
v_gene: TRBV5-1; CDR3aa: CASSADRVGTEAFF
v_gene: TRBV3-1; CDR3aa: CASSPGPLPQETQYF
v_gene: TRBV2; CDR3aa: CASSEGRRTQYF
v_gene: TRBV12-3/TRBV12-4; CDR3aa: CASSSGKFATNEKLFF
v_gene: TRBV30; CDR3aa: CAWSVQRNEQYF
v_gene: TRBV5-1; CDR3aa: CASSPGDRPEGTQYF
v_gene: TRBV19; CDR3aa: CASGGSGELFF